The clone carrying this T cell receptor (beta chain) has more than one count but fewer than ten. Its antigen is still unknown. This sample was included in a study of T-cell memory formation after mild COVID-19. Study-wide points: Contracting clones from day 15 to 85 showed balanced CD4/CD8; later expanders favored CD4+.

V was pared by 0 bases and J by 5 bases, with 4 bases of the junction left unmatched. The germline V gene has CDR1 LGHNA and CDR2 YSLEER. The CDR3 covers 15 residues. It was 5'RACE with constant-segment primers that produced the TCR alpha and TCR beta cDNA libraries, which carried sample barcodes and UMIs. TCRdb used MiXCR to reprocess the 5' RACE reads, holding one entry per CDR3 protein. The profile shows just over 350,000 distinct CDR3 sequences, roughly 14% of them singletons. Sequenced input: PBMCs or a T cell subset sorted from them (not recorded which). This receptor was taken from a man aged 18 to 30 who had mild COVID-19 (a few samples of this study predate the infection). Cell type and time point are not known. V is TRBV4-3 and J is TRBJ2-5; 9 nucleotides line up with TRBD1. The CDR3 region is CASSQEWTGDETQYF. The CDR3 DNA follows: TGCGCCAGCAGCCAAGAGTGGACAGGGGATGAGACCCAGTACTTC.